One and the same sample provided the 25 T cell receptor beta chains below, sequenced in a study of early T cells in non-severe SARS-CoV-2 infection. TCRdb fed the 5' RACE reads into MiXCR, producing one record per CDR3 protein. Of 85,000 to 95,000 distinct CDR3 sequences in the sample, over 15% were seen once. Sequences were derived from whole blood, sampled at baseline. The receptors stem from an adult who was a healthcare worker with PCR-confirmed SARS-CoV-2 infection or an uninfected control (not recorded which).

This chain joins TRBV29-1 and TRBJ2-1; TRBD2 is a possible D gene (6 bases). Germline lookup yields CDR1 SQVTM and CDR2 ANQGSEA. Deletions cut 5 bases from V and 7 bases from J, with 21 bases between. The CDR3 spans 15 residues. The CDR3 DNA is TGCAGCGTTTCACTCCCCGCCGGGGGATCAAATGAGCAGTTCTTC. Encoded protein: CSVSLPAGGSNEQFF.

This clonotype was detected a few times. This chain uses TRBV7-2 with TRBJ1-1; no reliable D call. Trimming removed 1 base at V and 7 bases at J, with 10 bases between. Per germline, CDR1 SGHTA and CDR2 FQGNSA. The CDR3 runs to 13 residues. CDR3 region: CASSLVGLIEAFF. The DNA of the CDR3 is TGTGCCAGCAGCTTAGTTGGGCTGATTGAAGCTTTCTTT.

V usage is TRBV20-1 and J usage is TRBJ2-7; D is possibly TRBD1 (6 bases). From germline, CDR1 is DFQATT and CDR2 SNEGSKA (reference sequence). The CDR3 loop spans 13 amino acids. The V and J ends lost 3 bases and 0 bases respectively, with 9 bases between them. In nucleotides, the CDR3 is TGCAGTGCTAGTAGGGACAACTCCTACGAGCAGTACTTC. Its protein product is CSASRDNSYEQYF.

This clonotype was detected only a few times. The chain has TRBV28 and TRBJ1-6; the match to TRBD1 covers 8 bases. The CDR3 contains 13 residues. The V and J ends lost 5 bases and 9 bases, in that order; junction bases with no gene match: 3. The germline V gene has CDR1 MDHEN and CDR2 SYDVKM. The CDR3 region is CASSTGGGSPLHF. As DNA, the CDR3 is TGTGCCAGCAGTACAGGGGGAGGTTCACCCCTCCACTTT.

This clonotype was recorded at least ten times. V is TRBV10-2 and J is TRBJ1-6; D unresolved. The ends were cut back, 3 bases at V and 10 bases at J, with 10 bases in the middle. This CDR3 comprises 13 residues. From germline, CDR1 is WSHSY and CDR2 SAAADI. The CDR3 DNA sequence: TGCGCCAGCAGTGATTCGGGAAGCTCACCCCTCCACTTT. This encodes CASSDSGSSPLHF.

This clonotype was picked up a small number of times. This chain connects TRBV11-1 to TRBJ2-5; no firm D call. Trimming left V 0 bases short and J 0 bases short, with 5 bases between. The CDR3 loop spans 14 amino acids. Germline V gene data show CDR1 as SGHAT and CDR2 as FQDESV (reference sequence). The CDR3 coding sequence is TGTGCCAGCAGCTTAGCTCGGGACCAAGAGACCCAGTACTTC. This translates into CASSLARDQETQYF.

This clonotype was observed a few times. The genes are TRBV28 and TRBJ2-7; 9 bases match TRBD2. Trimming cost V 5 bases and J 5 bases; bases outside gene matches: 4. Germline V gene lookup returns CDR1 MDHEN and CDR2 SYDVKM. This CDR3 has 13 amino acids. The CDR3 is CASSAGGTDEQYF. The CDR3 bases are TGTGCCAGCAGTGCGGGGGGGACGGACGAGCAGTACTTC.

This clonotype appeared many times. The J gene is TRBJ2-3, the V gene TRBV9; D call uncertain. The V end was cut by 3 bases, the J end by 2 bases, with 4 bases between. The CDR3 loop spans 12 amino acids. In germline, CDR1 is SGDLS, CDR2 YYNGEE. For the CDR3, the DNA is TGTGCCAGCAGCGCCGACACAGATACGCAGTATTTT. This gives the protein CASSADTDTQYF.

This clonotype turned up a few times. The chain links TRBV12-3 or TRBV12-4 to TRBJ1-6; possible D gene TRBD1, 6 bases. There are 14 residues in the CDR3. Trimming took off 5 bases at V and 7 bases at J, with 12 bases between the two ends. The CDR3 region has the DNA TGTGCCAGCAGTACGACAGGTCGGAATTCACCCCTCCACTTT. It translates to CASSTTGRNSPLHF.

This clonotype came up a few times. The chain combines TRBV20-1 with TRBJ1-4, with D possibly TRBD1 on 5 matching bases. V was clipped by 3 bases and J by 5 bases, with 10 bases between them. Per the germline V gene, CDR1 is DFQATT and CDR2 is SNEGSKA (reference sequence). The CDR3 extends over 13 amino acids. CDR3 region: CSARRGVNEKLFF. As DNA, the CDR3 is TGCAGTGCTAGGAGGGGAGTGAATGAAAAACTGTTTTTT.

In its sample, this clonotype was seen once. The chain has TRBV3-1 and TRBJ2-3, with 14 bases aligning to TRBD2. Germline CDR1 LGHDT, CDR2 YNNKEL (reference sequence). V dropped 5 bases and J dropped 6; count of bases not matched to a gene: 4. This CDR3 is built from 15 residues. CDR3 region: CASSTGLAGADTQYF. In DNA form, the CDR3 reads TGTGCCAGCAGCACGGGACTAGCGGGAGCCGATACGCAGTATTTT.

This clonotype has more than one count but fewer than ten. The rearrangement uses TRBV7-6 and TRBJ2-7; D perhaps matches TRBD1 (7 bases). The V end was cut by 0 bases, the J end by 2 bases, with 14 bases between. The length of the CDR3 is 16 residues. Germline CDR1 SGHVS, CDR2 FNYEAQ. CDR3 amino acids: CASSLAEGAGPYEQYF. For the CDR3, the DNA is TGTGCCAGCAGCTTAGCGGAGGGGGCGGGCCCCTACGAGCAGTACTTC.

This clonotype was detected only once. The gene calls are TRBV29-1 and TRBJ2-3, with D maybe TRBD2 (6 bases). This CDR3 contains 12 residues. V lost 1 base to trimming and J lost 4 bases, with 6 bases between them. Germline V CDR1 and CDR2: SQVTM, ANQGSEA. CDR3 in DNA: TGCAGCGTTGAAGGGGGGGCAGATACGCAGTATTTT. Translation gives CSVEGGADTQYF.

The V call is TRBV6-5, the J call TRBJ1-2, with a weak D call TRBD1 (6 bases). Between the trimmed V and J ends, which lost 6 bases and 4 bases, there was a span of 9 bases. The CDR3 covers 12 residues. Germline loops: CDR1 MNHEY, CDR2 SVGAGI. The CDR3 sequence is CASRGAAYGYTF. DNA of the CDR3: TGTGCCAGCAGGGGGGCAGCCTATGGCTACACCTTC.

The genes are TRBV29-1 and TRBJ2-5; no reliable D call. V lost 7 bases to trimming and J lost 1 base, with 13 bases between them. CDR1 is SQVTM, CDR2 ANQGSEA, per germline. The CDR3 length is 13 residues. The CDR3 DNA reads TGCAGCGGGGTTCTTGTGAGCCAAGAGACCCAGTACTTC. Residues: CSGVLVSQETQYF.

At least ten counts were recorded for this clonotype. The rearrangement links TRBV18 to TRBJ2-3; no clear D. The germline gives CDR1 KGHSH, CDR2 LQKENI. V was trimmed by 5 bases and J by 4 bases, leaving 1 base between them. The CDR3 covers 10 residues. This CDR3 reads CASSADTQYF. The CDR3 DNA is TGTGCCAGCTCAGCAGATACGCAGTATTTT.

This clonotype was detected only a few times. The rearrangement uses TRBV3-1 and TRBJ2-4; tentatively, D is TRBD1 or TRBD2 (6 bases each). This CDR3 has 13 residues. V lost 3 bases and J 8 bases, leaving 11 bases between the germline ends. Germline CDR1 is LGHDT and CDR2 is YNNKEL (reference sequence). CDR3 sequence (DNA): TGTGCCAGCAGCCATTCAGGGGAGGACATTCAGTACTTC. Amino acid sequence: CASSHSGEDIQYF.

The chain uses TRBV12-3 or TRBV12-4 and TRBJ2-1; TRBD2 aligns across 16 bases. Trimming took 6 bases from V and 3 from J; bases not matched to a gene: 5. The CDR3 runs 17 residues. CDR3 loop: CASRGLAGGPGYNEQFF. CDR3 nucleotide sequence: TGTGCCAGCAGGGGACTAGCGGGAGGGCCTGGCTACAATGAGCAGTTCTTC.

V and J are TRBV4-1 and TRBJ2-2; perhaps TRBD1 as D (5 bases). The germline CDR1 and CDR2 sequences are MGHRA and YSYEKL. The CDR3 sequence is 13 residues long. The germline V and J ends were trimmed by 0 bases and 13 bases, with 12 bases remaining between them. The CDR3 DNA sequence: TGCGCCAGCAGCCAAGATCGGACGCAGGGGCTGTTTTTT. Its translation: CASSQDRTQGLFF.

There are a few counts of this clonotype. The J gene is TRBJ2-3, the V gene TRBV6-5; D gene ambiguous. V lost 0 bases, J lost 7 bases, and 11 bases lay in between. The germline CDR1 and CDR2 sequences are MNHEY and SVGAGI. There are 14 residues in the CDR3. The CDR3 loop reads CASSYSIRVHTQYF. The CDR3 nucleotides read TGTGCCAGCAGTTACTCGATTAGGGTCCATACGCAGTATTTT.

The chain uses TRBV28 and TRBJ1-1; D uncertain. Germline V gene data show CDR1 as MDHEN and CDR2 as SYDVKM. The CDR3 is 13 residues long. V was cut by 6 bases and J by 0 bases, with 8 bases left in between. The CDR3 here is CASRWSVNTEAFF. In nucleotides, the CDR3 is TGTGCCAGCAGGTGGTCGGTGAACACTGAAGCTTTCTTT.

This clonotype was seen a few times. The rearrangement joins TRBV12-3 or TRBV12-4 to TRBJ1-1; D gene unclear. The CDR3 runs 14 residues. The V and J ends lost 7 bases and 3 bases respectively, with 15 bases between them. This chain's CDR3 is CASTIDGTHTEAFF. DNA of the CDR3: TGTGCCAGCACCATCGACGGAACACACACTGAAGCTTTCTTT.

This clonotype showed up just a few times. The V call is TRBV4-3, the J call TRBJ2-3; D unresolved. Germline CDR1 and CDR2: LGHNA and YSLEER. This CDR3 is 17 amino acids long. The germline V and J ends were trimmed by 4 bases and 0 bases, with 17 bases remaining between them. CDR3 region: CASSPDFRTSSTDTQYF. Here the CDR3 DNA reads TGCGCCAGCAGCCCCGATTTTCGTACCTCTAGCACAGATACGCAGTATTTT.

The chain has TRBV6-1 and TRBJ1-1; the D is unclear. Germline lookup yields CDR1 MNHNS and CDR2 SASEGT. CDR3 length: 11 residues. Trimming removed 9 bases from V and 4 bases from J, with 9 bases in between. CDR3 residues: CASLVGTEAFF. In nucleotides, the CDR3 is TGTGCCAGTCTAGTGGGCACTGAAGCTTTCTTT.

This chain joins TRBV28 and TRBJ2-2; weak D call: TRBD1 (6 bases). This CDR3 comprises 14 residues. Per the germline V gene, CDR1 is MDHEN and CDR2 is SYDVKM. V was clipped by 7 bases and J by 1 base, with 10 bases between them. The CDR3 region is CASTQGLNTGELFF. The CDR3 bases are TGTGCCAGCACCCAGGGGTTGAACACCGGGGAGCTGTTTTTT. The full variable domain, in which reference TRBV28 and TRBJ2-2 provide the parts outside the CDR3, is DVKVTQSSRYLVKRTGEKVFLECVQDMDHENMFWYRQDPGLGLRLIYFSYDVKMKEKGDIPEGYSVSREKKERFSLILESASTNQTSMYLCASTQGLNTGELFFGEGSRLTVL.